Each of the 3 T cell receptor beta chains below was sequenced from the same sample in a study of blood T cell repertoires in COVID-19. Generated by immunoSEQ multiplex PCR, the TCRdb table keeps only in-frame clones and is missing some. In the table there are about 110,000 clones, over 65% of which are singletons. Sequenced: peripheral blood. These receptors were taken from a woman in her 40s with acute or convalescent COVID-19.

The gene calls are TRBV24-1 and TRBJ2-1; 9 nucleotides align to TRBD1. The CDR3 has 16 residues. Germline CDR1 KGHDR, CDR2 SFDVKD. V shed 4 bases and J 7 bases; nucleotides not matched to a gene: 10. The CDR3 is CATSEPGTGRGNEQFF. In nucleotides, the CDR3 is TGTGCCACCAGTGAACCCGGGACAGGGAGGGGAAATGAGCAGTTCTTC.

The chain is built from TRBV28 and TRBJ2-3; tentative D call: TRBD2 (6 bases). Germline loops: CDR1 MDHEN, CDR2 SYDVKM. The CDR3 length is 14 residues. V was pared by 3 bases and J by 6 bases, with 13 bases between. CDR3: CASSFRGLADTQYF. In DNA form, the CDR3 reads TGTGCCAGCAGTTTCCGGGGGTTGGCGGATACGCAGTATTTT.

This clone was counted a few times. The chain combines TRBV27 with TRBJ2-7; the D gene is possibly TRBD1 (7 bases). Trimming stripped 6 bases from V and 1 base from J, with 16 bases between. The CDR3 length is 15 residues. The V gene's germline CDR1 is MNHEY and CDR2 SMNVEV (reference sequence). The CDR3 loop is CASSYLTGRSYEQYF. The CDR3 region has the DNA TGTGCCAGCAGCTACCTGACAGGGAGGTCCTACGAGCAGTACTTC.